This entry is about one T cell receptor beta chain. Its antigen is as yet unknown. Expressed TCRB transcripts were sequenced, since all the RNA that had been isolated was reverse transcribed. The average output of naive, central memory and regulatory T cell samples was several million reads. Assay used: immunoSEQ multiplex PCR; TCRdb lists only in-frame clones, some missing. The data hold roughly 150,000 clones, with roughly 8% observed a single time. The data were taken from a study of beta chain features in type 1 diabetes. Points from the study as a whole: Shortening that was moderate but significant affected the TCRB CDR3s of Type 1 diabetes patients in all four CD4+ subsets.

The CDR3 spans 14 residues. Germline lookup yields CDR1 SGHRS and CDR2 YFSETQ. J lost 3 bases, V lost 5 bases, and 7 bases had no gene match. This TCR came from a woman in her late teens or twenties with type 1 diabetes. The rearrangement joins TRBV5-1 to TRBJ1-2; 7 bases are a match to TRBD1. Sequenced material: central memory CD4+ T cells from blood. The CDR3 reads CASREQGTHYGYTF. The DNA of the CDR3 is TGCGCCAGCAGGGAACAGGGGACCCACTATGGCTACACCTTC.